This T cell receptor beta chain was identified during a study of a mutant IDH1 vaccine in newly diagnosed glioma. Study-wide background: Patients got their first vaccination 4-6 weeks after radiotherapy alone, or with temozolomide cycles. Beforehand, treatment had been radiotherapy, temozolomide, or both; the majority received both. The treated group averaged about 39 years old and was 62.5% male, about 38% female.

Details on this clone: Its antigen is not known.

The CDR3 length is 12 residues. The germline V and J ends were trimmed by 5 bases and 11 bases, with 15 bases remaining between them. Per the germline V gene, CDR1 is SNHLY and CDR2 is FYNNEI. Assay: immunoSEQ multiplex PCR; the TCRdb copy retains only in-frame clones and omits some. The table includes 25,000 to 35,000 clones, about four fifths detected once. Time point reported: week 47, end of study. It was 300 ug of mutant IDH1 20-mer peptide that made up each vaccine dose, given with topical imiquimod. Eight vaccine doses were administered to patients at weeks 1, 3, 5, 7, 11, 15, 19 and 23. The sequencing here drew on PBMCs, taken from a glioma patient whose treatment included an IDH1 peptide vaccine. V gene TRBV2 combines with J gene TRBJ1-1; D ambiguous. The TCR was taken from a young man with glioma. Written as DNA, the CDR3 is TGTGCCAGCAGTCCCCCGGGCCCCAGGGCTTTCTTT. Translating gives CASSPPGPRAFF.